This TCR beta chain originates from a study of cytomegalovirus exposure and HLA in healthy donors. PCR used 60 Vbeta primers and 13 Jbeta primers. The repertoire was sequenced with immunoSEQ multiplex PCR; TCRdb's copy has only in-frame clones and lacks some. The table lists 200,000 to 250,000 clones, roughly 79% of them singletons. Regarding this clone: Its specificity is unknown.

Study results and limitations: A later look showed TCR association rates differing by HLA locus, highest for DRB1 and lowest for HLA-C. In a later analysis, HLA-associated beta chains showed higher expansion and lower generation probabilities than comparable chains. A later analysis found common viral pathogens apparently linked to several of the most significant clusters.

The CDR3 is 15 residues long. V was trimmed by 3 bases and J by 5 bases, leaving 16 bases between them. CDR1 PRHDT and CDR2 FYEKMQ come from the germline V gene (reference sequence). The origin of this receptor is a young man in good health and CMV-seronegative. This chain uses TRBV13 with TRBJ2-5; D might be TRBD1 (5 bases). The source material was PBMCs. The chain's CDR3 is CASSFRRGSGETQYF. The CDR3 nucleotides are TGTGCCAGCAGCTTTAGAAGGGGCTCAGGGGAGACCCAGTACTTC.